This T cell receptor beta chain was documented in a study of cytomegalovirus exposure and HLA in healthy donors. The CDR3 runs 15 residues. Germline CDR1 and CDR2: MNHEY and SVGAGI. V was pared by 6 bases and J by 7 bases, with 21 bases between. The table lists this clone with a few counts. This PCR relied on a set of 60 Vbeta primers and 13 Jbeta primers. Data came from immunoSEQ multiplex PCR; TCRdb stores just in-frame clones and leaves some out. The top ten hold around 9.1% of the sample, which has under 200,000 clones, about four fifths seen once. Healthy bone marrow donors supplied every sample. Sequencing used PBMCs. J is TRBJ1-1 and V is TRBV6-5; maybe TRBD1 (6 bases). This clonotype originated in a male donor in good health and CMV-seropositive. CDR3 residues: CASRLRGASRFEAFF. CDR3 coding DNA: TGTGCCAGCAGACTCAGGGGCGCGTCTCGGTTTGAAGCTTTCTTT.